Sequencing of this T cell receptor (beta chain) was carried out in a study of blood T cell repertoires in COVID-19. Study-wide context: Acute and convalescent COVID-19 samples came from the United States, Italy and Spain. From T cells, B-cell-depleted T cells, or PBMCs came the material, which was cDNA or gDNA.

Original methodology: Estimated nucleated cell counts came from reference gene primer amplification. The protocol was immunoSEQ multiplex PCR, while the TCRdb copy is restricted to in-frame clones and leaves out a portion. That table supplies the V and J calls and clone size; D and trimming were determined from the DNA. The sample lists over 150,000 clones, 94% occurring once. V gave up 3 bases and J gave up 1 base, with 5 bases separating them. This CDR3 has 13 residues. Sequences were obtained from peripheral blood. This TCR came from a man aged 25 to 45 with COVID-19, enrolled during active disease. This chain connects TRBV12-3 or TRBV12-4 to TRBJ2-3; no clear D. CDR3 amino acids: CASSFRGTDTQYF. The DNA for the CDR3 is TGTGCCAGCAGTTTCCGGGGCACAGATACGCAGTATTTT.